The clone carrying this T cell receptor (beta chain) was seen a single time. The antigen is unknown. This sample stems from a study of blood T cells in healthy people across ages. Whole-study results and caveats: What prevented conclusive comparison of naive and antigen-experienced cells was that PBMCs were unsorted.

Through a sample-barcoded 5' primer and a J-beta primer mix, a second PCR was run for 7 to 11 cycles. Each sample yielded at least 3 million CDR3-containing paired-end reads. MiXCR, applied by TCRdb to the 5' RACE reads, yields one record per CDR3 protein. The sample comprises around 870,000 distinct CDR3 sequences, more than 25% of which are singletons, and approximately 15% rests with the top ten. V was pared by 5 bases and J by 2 bases, with 7 bases of the junction left unmatched. CDR1 is SEHNR and CDR2 is FQNEAQ in the germline V gene (reference sequence). The length of the CDR3 is 15 residues. The people who gave samples were healthy Caucasians from Russia, aged roughly 6 to 100. Each donor's blood draw was 8.5 to 10 milliliters of peripheral blood.

V is TRBV7-9 and J is TRBJ1-2; TRBD1 matches 8 bases. The clonotype was recovered from a woman over 75 in good health. Sequenced input: blood. CDR3 in DNA: TGTGCCAGCAGCAAATGGGACAGGCCCAACTATGGCTACACCTTC. It specifies CASSKWDRPNYGYTF. Variable domain in full (rest from reference TRBV7-9 and TRBJ1-2): DTGVSQNPRHKITKRGQNVTFRCDPISEHNRLYWYRQTLGQGPEFLTYFQNEAQLEKSRLLSDRFSAERPKGSFSTLEIQRTEQGDSAMYLCASSKWDRPNYGYTFGSGTRLTVV.